Following are 15 T cell receptor beta chains from one sample sequenced in a study of Ad26.COV2.S vaccination and SARS-CoV-2 variants. Treatment reported: about 20 received Ad26.COV2.S at low or high dose, single or two shots; roughly five received placebo; per-sample allocation not given. Each sample was drawn 63 days after the first injection (of vaccine or placebo). Libraries were prepared by immunoSEQ multiplex PCR; TCRdb keeps only in-frame clonotypes and omits some of them. The sample yields about 350,000 clones, 80% to 90% seen once. The input for sequencing was peripheral blood, taken in a trial of Ad26.COV2.S vaccine versus placebo. These receptors were collected from a person aged 18-60 years who received the Ad26.COV2.S COVID-19 vaccine or a placebo.

This rearrangement joins TRBV5-1 to TRBJ2-7, with D hard to call. Germline CDR1 is SGHRS and CDR2 is YFSETQ. Trimming pared 3 bases from V and 9 bases from J, leaving 13 bases between. The CDR3 is 12 residues long. The CDR3 sequence: CASSSQTLVQYF. The DNA for the CDR3 is TGCGCCAGCAGCTCCCAAACCCTCGTGCAGTACTTC.

V gene TRBV28 combines with J gene TRBJ1-1; the D is unclear. Germline V CDR1 and CDR2: MDHEN, SYDVKM. With 5 bases removed from V and 4 bases from J, the gap between germline ends came to 14 bases. This CDR3 region has 14 residues. CDR3 DNA: TGTGCCAGCAGTGTACGACAAGACGGCACTGAAGCTTTCTTT. Translated: CASSVRQDGTEAFF.

The chain uses TRBV10-2 and TRBJ1-2; D is ambiguous. CDR1 is WSHSY, CDR2 SAAADI, per germline. The CDR3 runs to 17 residues. V was cut by 0 bases and J by 2 bases, with 16 bases left in between. The CDR3 sequence: CASSESRGQTQNYGYTF. The CDR3 DNA follows: TGCGCCAGCAGTGAGTCGAGAGGGCAGACCCAAAACTATGGCTACACCTTC.

V is TRBV3-1 (or the pseudogene TRBV3-2) and J is TRBJ1-2; D gene unclear. The CDR3 runs to 14 residues. Germline loops: CDR1 LGHDT, CDR2 YNNKEL (reference sequence). The V gene lost 3 bases and the J gene lost 7 bases, with 15 bases spanning the gap. CDR3 in DNA: TGTGCCAGCAGCCAGGCGGATACCCAGGTTGGCTACACCTTC. It yields the protein CASSQADTQVGYTF.

The chain has TRBV5-6 and TRBJ1-1, with a weak D call TRBD1 (6 bases). Looked up from germline, CDR1 is SGHDT and CDR2 is YYEEEE. The V end was cut by 1 base, the J end by 10 bases, with 11 bases between. The CDR3 is 12 amino acids. The CDR3 bases are TGTGCCAGCAGCTTGTGGGGGGCCTCAGCTTTCTTT. It is translated as CASSLWGASAFF.

The J gene is TRBJ1-3, the V gene TRBV9, with D hard to call. The CDR3 runs to 13 residues. The germline gives CDR1 SGDLS, CDR2 YYNGEE. The germline V and J ends were trimmed by 4 bases and 7 bases, with 12 bases remaining between them. CDR3 residues: CASSPRGQNTIYF. Here the CDR3 DNA reads TGTGCCAGCAGCCCTCGGGGTCAGAACACCATATATTTT.

V gene TRBV7-9 combines with J gene TRBJ2-7; D remains unclear. Between the trimmed V and J ends, which lost 5 bases and 2 bases, there was a span of 10 bases. The CDR3 covers 13 residues. Germline V CDR1 and CDR2: SEHNR, FQNEAQ (reference sequence). CDR3 protein: CASSSTETYEQYF. CDR3 coding DNA: TGTGCCAGCAGCAGTACAGAAACCTACGAGCAGTACTTC.

This clone occurred a few times. The J gene is TRBJ1-2, the V gene TRBV29-1; 11 bases are a match to TRBD1. Germline lookup yields CDR1 SQVTM and CDR2 ANQGSEA. There are 14 residues in the CDR3. Trimming removed 4 bases from V and 4 bases from J; junction bases left unmatched: 5. CDR3 loop: CSVAGQGATYGYTF. The CDR3 region has the DNA TGCAGCGTTGCCGGACAGGGGGCAACCTATGGCTACACCTTC.

The chain combines TRBV19 with TRBJ2-1; D possibly corresponds to TRBD2 (5 bases). Germline CDR1 LNHDA, CDR2 SQIVND (reference sequence). V was clipped by 3 bases and J by 2 bases, with 14 bases between them. The CDR3 consists of 16 residues. CDR3 loop: CASSIRINGAYNEQFF. Here the CDR3 DNA reads TGTGCCAGTAGTATTCGAATCAACGGGGCCTACAATGAGCAGTTCTTC.

This chain joins TRBV6-1 and TRBJ1-6; D possibly corresponds to TRBD1 (5 bases). CDR1 MNHNS and CDR2 SASEGT come from the germline V gene. V dropped 3 bases and J dropped 5 bases, with 5 bases sitting between them. The CDR3 sequence is 13 residues long. For the CDR3, the DNA is TGTGCCAGCAGTGACAGGGATAATTCACCCCTCCACTTT. Protein product: CASSDRDNSPLHF.

The rearrangement joins TRBV18 to TRBJ1-1; 8 bases are shared with TRBD1. This CDR3 is 15 amino acids long. V gave up 5 bases and J gave up 4 bases; unmatched junction bases: 9. CDR1 and CDR2 from the germline V gene are KGHSH and LQKENI. CDR3 region: CASSARTGWGTEAFF. The CDR3 DNA is TGTGCCAGCTCAGCGCGGACAGGGTGGGGCACTGAAGCTTTCTTT.

The genes are TRBV28 and TRBJ2-1; 9 nucleotides line up with TRBD1. V trimming: 3 bases; J trimming: 2 bases; junction bases outside the gene matches: 5. In germline, CDR1 is MDHEN, CDR2 SYDVKM. The CDR3 runs to 16 residues. In DNA, the CDR3 is TGTGCCAGCAGTTTGGCGGACAGGGGAACCTACAATGAGCAGTTCTTC. Translated: CASSLADRGTYNEQFF. The entire variable domain, with the rest obtained from reference TRBV28 and TRBJ2-1, is as follows: DVKVTQSSRYLVKRTGEKVFLECVQDMDHENMFWYRQDPGLGLRLIYFSYDVKMKEKGDIPEGYSVSREKKERFSLILESASTNQTSMYLCASSLADRGTYNEQFFGPGTRLTVL.

This clone was recorded only once. Other DNA sequences within the sample encode an identical CDR3. The chain employs TRBV7-9 and TRBJ2-1, with D possibly being TRBD2 (5 bases). The germline gives CDR1 SEHNR, CDR2 FQNEAQ (reference sequence). This CDR3 has 15 residues. V lost 0 bases to trimming and J lost 0 bases, with 6 bases between them. The chain's CDR3 is CASSLAGVSYNEQFF. The CDR3 DNA reads TGTGCCAGCAGCTTAGCGGGAGTCTCCTACAATGAGCAGTTCTTC.

The V call is TRBV6-6, the J call TRBJ1-2, with D perhaps matching TRBD1 (5 bases). CDR3 length: 14 amino acids. CDR1 MNHNY and CDR2 SVGAGI come from the germline V gene (reference sequence). The V end was cut by 2 bases, the J end by 5 bases, with 12 bases between. Here the CDR3 reads CASSYERDEYGYTF. CDR3 coding DNA: TGTGCCAGCAGTTACGAGCGGGACGAGTATGGCTACACCTTC.

The chain uses TRBV2 and TRBJ1-5; perhaps TRBD1 as D (6 bases). V gave up 6 bases and J gave up 7 bases, with 13 bases separating them. Germline CDR1 SNHLY, CDR2 FYNNEI. This CDR3 is 13 amino acids long. DNA for the CDR3: TGTGCCAGCAGGGTTGGAGGGGGGCAGCCCCAGCATTTT. As protein: CASRVGGGQPQHF.